This TCR beta chain was identified during a study of PD-1 blockade in classical Hodgkin lymphoma. Background on the study: Each patient was given nivolumab 3 mg/kg through a vein every 2 weeks.

Time point: cycle 4 day 1 (C4D1), after around six weeks of nivolumab. Every patient experienced relapse after autologous stem cell transplantation, and brentuximab vedotin exposure varied. Negative selection with magnetic separation was used to purify CD4+ T cells from thawed PBMCs. Trimming pared 4 bases from V and 1 base from J, leaving 1 base between. CDR1 and CDR2 from the germline V gene are KGHSH and LQKENI. There are 11 residues in the CDR3. Libraries were prepared by immunoSEQ multiplex PCR; TCRdb keeps only in-frame clonotypes and omits some of them. Here the sample spans around 28,000 clones, roughly 86% being singletons.

The source was CD4+ T cells from blood, collected before the fourth cycle of nivolumab. This sequence originates from a human donor with classical Hodgkin lymphoma. J is TRBJ2-5 and V is TRBV18, with D uncertain. The CDR3 bases are TGTGCCAGCTCACTCCAAGAGACCCAGTACTTC. It codes for CASSLQETQYF.